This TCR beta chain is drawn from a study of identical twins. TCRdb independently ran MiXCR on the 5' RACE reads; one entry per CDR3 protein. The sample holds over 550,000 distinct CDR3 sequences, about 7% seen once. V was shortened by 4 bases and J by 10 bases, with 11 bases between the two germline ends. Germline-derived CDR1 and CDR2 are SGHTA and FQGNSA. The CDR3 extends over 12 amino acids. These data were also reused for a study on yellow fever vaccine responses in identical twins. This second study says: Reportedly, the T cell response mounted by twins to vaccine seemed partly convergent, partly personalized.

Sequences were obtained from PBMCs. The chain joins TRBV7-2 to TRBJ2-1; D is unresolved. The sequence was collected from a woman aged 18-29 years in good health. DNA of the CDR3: TGTGCCAGCAGCTCGACTCTTTCCGAGCAGTTCTTC. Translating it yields CASSSTLSEQFF. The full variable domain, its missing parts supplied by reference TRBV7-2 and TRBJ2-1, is GAGVSQSPSNKVTEKGKDVELRCDPISGHTALYWYRQSLGQGLEFLIYFQGNSAPDKSGLPSDRFSAERTGGSVSTLTIQRTQQEDSAVYLCASSSTLSEQFFGPGTRLTVL.